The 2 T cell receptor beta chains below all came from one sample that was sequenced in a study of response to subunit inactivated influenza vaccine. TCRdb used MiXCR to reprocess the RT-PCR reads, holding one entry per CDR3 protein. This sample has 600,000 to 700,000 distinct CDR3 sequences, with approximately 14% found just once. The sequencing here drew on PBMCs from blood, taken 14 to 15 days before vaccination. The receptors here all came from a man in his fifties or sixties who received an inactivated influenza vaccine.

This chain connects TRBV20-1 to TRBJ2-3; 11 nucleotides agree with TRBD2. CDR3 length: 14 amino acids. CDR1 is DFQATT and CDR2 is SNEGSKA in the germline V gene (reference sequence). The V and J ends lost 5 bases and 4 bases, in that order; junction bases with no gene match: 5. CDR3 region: CSALSGGAADTQYF. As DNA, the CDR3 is TGCAGTGCTCTTAGCGGGGGGGCAGCAGATACGCAGTATTTT.

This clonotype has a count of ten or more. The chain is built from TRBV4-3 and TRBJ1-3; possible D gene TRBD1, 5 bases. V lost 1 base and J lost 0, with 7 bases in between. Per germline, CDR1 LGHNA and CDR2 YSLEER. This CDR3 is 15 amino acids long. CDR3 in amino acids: CASSQVGTSGNTIYF. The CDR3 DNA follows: TGCGCCAGCAGCCAAGTAGGGACCTCTGGAAACACCATATATTTT.